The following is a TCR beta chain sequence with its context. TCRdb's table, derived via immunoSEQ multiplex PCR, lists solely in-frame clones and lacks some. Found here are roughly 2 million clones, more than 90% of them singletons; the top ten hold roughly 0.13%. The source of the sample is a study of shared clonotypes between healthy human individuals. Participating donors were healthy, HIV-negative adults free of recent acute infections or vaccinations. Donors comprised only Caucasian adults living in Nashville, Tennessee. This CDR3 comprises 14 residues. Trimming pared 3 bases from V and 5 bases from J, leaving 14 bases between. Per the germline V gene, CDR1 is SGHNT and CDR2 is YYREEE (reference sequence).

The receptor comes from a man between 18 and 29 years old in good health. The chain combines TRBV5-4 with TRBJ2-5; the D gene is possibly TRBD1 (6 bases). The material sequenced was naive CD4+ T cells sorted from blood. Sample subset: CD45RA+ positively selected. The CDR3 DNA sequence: TGTGCCAGCAGCTCCGGGACACGAGAGGAGACCCAGTACTTC. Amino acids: CASSSGTREETQYF.